These 6 T cell receptor beta chains were all obtained from the same sample, sequenced in a study of shared clonotypes between healthy human individuals. The data were produced by immunoSEQ multiplex PCR, yet TCRdb's version contains in-frame clones alone and is incomplete. The sample gives nearly 750,000 clones, 72% of which show up once; more than 1.5% is in the top ten. The sample taken for sequencing was memory CD4+ T cells sorted from blood. The subset here: CD45RA-negative fraction. The receptor set was obtained from a woman in her twenties or thirties in good health.

The chain links TRBV6-1 to TRBJ1-1; no definite D call. From germline, CDR1 is MNHNS and CDR2 SASEGT. The CDR3 covers 14 residues. The V end was cut by 7 bases, the J end by 4 bases, with 16 bases between. For the CDR3, the DNA is TGTGCCAGCATTGGAGGCAGGCGAGTCACTGAAGCTTTCTTT. It is translated as CASIGGRRVTEAFF.

This clone has just a few counts. V and J are TRBV28 and TRBJ1-1; D gene ambiguous. Looked up from germline, CDR1 is MDHEN and CDR2 is SYDVKM. This CDR3 is built from 12 residues. Trimming pared 8 bases from V and 7 bases from J, leaving 14 bases between. DNA of the CDR3: TGTGCCAGCTTCCTGGCGGGAAATGAAGCTTTCTTT. It translates to CASFLAGNEAFF.

The chain links TRBV7-9 to TRBJ1-2; possibly TRBD1 for D (6 bases). The CDR3 is made up of 15 amino acids. V was clipped by 0 bases and J by 7 bases, with 15 bases between them. Germline V gene lookup returns CDR1 SEHNR and CDR2 FQNEAQ (reference sequence). The CDR3 region has the DNA TGTGCCAGCAGCTTAGCGCAGCCGGGGGCGCGTGGCTACACCTTC. Translated: CASSLAQPGARGYTF.

The chain combines TRBV7-2 with TRBJ2-7; no firm D call. Germline V gene sequence: CDR1 SGHTA, CDR2 FQGNSA. Trimming pared 5 bases from V and 3 bases from J, leaving 23 bases between. This CDR3 has 17 amino acids. The CDR3 reads CASSLAVSRASGYEQYF. Written as DNA, the CDR3 is TGTGCCAGCAGCCTTGCAGTAAGTCGGGCGTCTGGCTACGAGCAGTACTTC. Full variable domain (missing parts from reference TRBV7-2 and TRBJ2-7): GAGVSQSPSNKVTEKGKDVELRCDPISGHTALYWYRQSLGQGLEFLIYFQGNSAPDKSGLPSDRFSAERTGGSVSTLTIQRTQQEDSAVYLCASSLAVSRASGYEQYFGPGTRLTVT.

V is TRBV9 and J is TRBJ2-3, with D unresolved. This CDR3 comprises 13 residues. V was trimmed by 3 bases and J by 7 bases, leaving 12 bases between them. CDR1 SGDLS and CDR2 YYNGEE come from the germline V gene. CDR3 DNA sequence: TGTGCCAGCAGCGAAGGACGATTTAATACGCAGTATTTT. This encodes CASSEGRFNTQYF.

The chain recombines TRBV28 with TRBJ1-2; perhaps TRBD1 as D (5 bases). The CDR3 has 15 residues. V lost 6 bases and J 2 bases, leaving 16 bases between the germline ends. Germline-derived CDR1 and CDR2 are MDHEN and SYDVKM. The CDR3 DNA reads as TGTGCCAGCAGCCCCCATGGGCGGACAAACTATGGCTACACCTTC. This encodes CASSPHGRTNYGYTF.